This entry is about one T cell receptor beta chain. Its target is unknown. Amplification used 60 Vbeta primers and 13 Jbeta primers. Some clones are missing from TCRdb's copy, which holds only in-frame ones; the method was immunoSEQ multiplex PCR. The sample lists 150,000 or so clones, 60% to 85% seen once, with around 3.1% in the top ten. The data were taken from a study of cytomegalovirus exposure and HLA in healthy donors. Study findings and constraints: In vitro testing confirmed a few CMV-associated chains as specific for CMV antigens. From TCR beta sequences, most subjects' HLA-A and HLA-B alleles were reportedly predicted accurately.

J was trimmed by 3 bases and V by 6 bases; bases with no gene match: 2. The CDR3 length is 14 residues. Germline-derived CDR1 and CDR2 are LNHDA and SQIVND (reference sequence). The gene calls are TRBV19 and TRBJ2-1; 10 nucleotides match TRBD2. The TCR sequence derives from a woman between 45 and 65 years old in good health and CMV-seropositive. Source material: PBMCs. The CDR3 DNA follows: TGTGCCAGTAGGACTAGCGGGTACTACAATGAGCAGTTCTTC. Translated, it gives CASRTSGYYNEQFF.